This T cell receptor beta chain was captured in a study of CXCR3-negative and CXCR3-positive naive CD8 T cells. The sorter processed each CD8+ T cell subset in triplicate at some 330,000 cells apiece. Naive CD8+ T cells showed CD45RO-CCR7+CD27+CD95-. Notes on this clonotype: The antigen is undetermined.

The CDR3 spans 14 residues. CDR1 is SGDLS, CDR2 YYNGEE, per germline. Study results and limitations: For CXCR3-positive naive cells, TRB CDR3s were more hydrophobic than those of CXCR3-negative naive cells. Once cells were cryopreserved, CXCR3 expression went down partly, and most assays used fresh PBMCs. Memory CD8+ cells showed much lower diversity, while both naive subsets displayed comparably high diversity.

In preparing the TRB cDNA libraries, 5' RACE with UMI labels was used. TCRdb re-called the 5' RACE reads, yielding one record per CDR3 amino acid sequence without DNA. Here the sample table reports 100,000 to 150,000 distinct CDR3 sequences. The source material was naive CXCR3+ CD8+ T cells from blood. Described subset: CD45RO-CCR7+CD27+CD95- naive CD8+ T cells expressing CXCR3 (TNR3+). The chain links TRBV9 to TRBJ2-3. The origin of this receptor is a human donor in good health. Some clones in this sample may be carry-over from other donors' samples. CDR3 region: CASSVGSRADTQYF.